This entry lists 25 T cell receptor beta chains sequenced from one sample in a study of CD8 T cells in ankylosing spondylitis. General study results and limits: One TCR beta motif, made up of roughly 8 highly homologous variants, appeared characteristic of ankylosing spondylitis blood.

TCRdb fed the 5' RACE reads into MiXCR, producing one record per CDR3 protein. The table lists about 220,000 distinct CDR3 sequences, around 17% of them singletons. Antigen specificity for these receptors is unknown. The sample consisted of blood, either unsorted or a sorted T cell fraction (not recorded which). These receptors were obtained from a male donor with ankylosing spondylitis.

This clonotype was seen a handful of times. The CDR3 DNA follows: TGTGCCATCAACGGGGGTCCCGAGGGTTATGACGAGCAGTACTTC. As protein: CAINGGPEGYDEQYF. The V and J genes are TRBV10-3 and TRBJ2-7; maybe TRBD2 (6 bases). Germline CDR1 reads ENHRY; CDR2 reads SYGVKD. V was shortened by 7 bases and J by 5 bases, with 21 bases between the two germline ends. This CDR3 is built from 15 residues.

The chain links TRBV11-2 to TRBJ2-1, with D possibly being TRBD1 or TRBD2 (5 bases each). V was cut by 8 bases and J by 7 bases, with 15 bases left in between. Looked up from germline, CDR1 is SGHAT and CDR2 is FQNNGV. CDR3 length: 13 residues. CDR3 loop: CASSLGTLNEQFF. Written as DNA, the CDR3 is TGTGCCAGCTCGCTAGGGACCCTTAATGAGCAGTTCTTC.

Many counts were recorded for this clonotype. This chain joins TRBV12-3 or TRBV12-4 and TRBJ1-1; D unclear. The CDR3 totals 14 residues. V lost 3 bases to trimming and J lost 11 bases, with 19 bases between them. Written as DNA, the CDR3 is TGTGCCAGCAGTTTGATACCATCCCTGACGGGGGCTTTCTTT. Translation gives CASSLIPSLTGAFF.

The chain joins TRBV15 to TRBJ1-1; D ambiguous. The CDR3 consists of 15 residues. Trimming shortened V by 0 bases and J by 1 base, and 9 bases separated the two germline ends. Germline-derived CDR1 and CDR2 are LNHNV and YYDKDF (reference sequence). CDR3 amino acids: CATSRDRGGNTEAFF. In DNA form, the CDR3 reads TGTGCCACCAGCAGAGATCGGGGAGGGAACACTGAAGCTTTCTTT.

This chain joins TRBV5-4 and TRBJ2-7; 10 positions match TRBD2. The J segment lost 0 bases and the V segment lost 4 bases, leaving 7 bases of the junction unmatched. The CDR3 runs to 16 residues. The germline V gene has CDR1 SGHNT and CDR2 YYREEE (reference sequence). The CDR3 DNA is TGTGCCAGCAGCCGACCTTCTAGCGGGAGCTCCTACGAGCAGTACTTC. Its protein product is CASSRPSSGSSYEQYF.

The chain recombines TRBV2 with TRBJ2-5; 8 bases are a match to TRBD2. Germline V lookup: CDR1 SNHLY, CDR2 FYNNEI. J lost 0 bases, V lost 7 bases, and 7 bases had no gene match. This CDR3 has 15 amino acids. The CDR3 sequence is CASNAVAGYQETQYF. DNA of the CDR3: TGTGCCAGCAACGCGGTAGCGGGGTACCAAGAGACCCAGTACTTC.

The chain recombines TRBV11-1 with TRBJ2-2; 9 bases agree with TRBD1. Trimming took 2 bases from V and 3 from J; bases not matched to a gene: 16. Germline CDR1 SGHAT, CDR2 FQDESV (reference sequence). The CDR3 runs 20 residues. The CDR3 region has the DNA TGTGCCAGCAGCTTAAAGTGGGACAGGGTTAGAGTCGAAGACACCGGGGAGCTGTTTTTT. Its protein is CASSLKWDRVRVEDTGELFF.

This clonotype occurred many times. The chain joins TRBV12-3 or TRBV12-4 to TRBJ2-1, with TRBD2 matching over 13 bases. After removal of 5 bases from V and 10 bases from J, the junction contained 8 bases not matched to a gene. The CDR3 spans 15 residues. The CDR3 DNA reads TGTGCCAGCAGTATAGGGACTAGCGGGATGGGGGAGCAGTTCTTC. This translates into CASSIGTSGMGEQFF.

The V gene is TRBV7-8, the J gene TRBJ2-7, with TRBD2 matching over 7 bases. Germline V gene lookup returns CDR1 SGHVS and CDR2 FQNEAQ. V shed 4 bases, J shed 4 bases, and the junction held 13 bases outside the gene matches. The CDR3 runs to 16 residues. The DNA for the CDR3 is TGTGCCAGCAGCTGGGATCCTAGCGGAGGGGCTTACGAGCAGTACTTC. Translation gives CASSWDPSGGAYEQYF.

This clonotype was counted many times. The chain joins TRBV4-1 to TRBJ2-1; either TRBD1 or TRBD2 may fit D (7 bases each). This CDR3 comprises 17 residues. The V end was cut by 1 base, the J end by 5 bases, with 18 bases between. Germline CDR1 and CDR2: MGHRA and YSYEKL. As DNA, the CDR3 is TGCGCCAGCAGCCAAGGGGAGGGGGCGATTCCTAACAATGAGCAGTTCTTC. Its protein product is CASSQGEGAIPNNEQFF.

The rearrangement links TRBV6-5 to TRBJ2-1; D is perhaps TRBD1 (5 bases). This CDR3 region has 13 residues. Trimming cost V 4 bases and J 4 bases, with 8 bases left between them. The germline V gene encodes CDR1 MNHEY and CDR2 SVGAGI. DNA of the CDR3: TGTGCCAGCAGTTTCACAGGATACAATGAGCAGTTCTTC. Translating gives CASSFTGYNEQFF.

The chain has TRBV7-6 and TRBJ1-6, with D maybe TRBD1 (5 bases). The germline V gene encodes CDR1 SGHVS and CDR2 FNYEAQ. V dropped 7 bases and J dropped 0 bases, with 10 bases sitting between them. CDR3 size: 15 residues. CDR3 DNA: TGTGCCAGCACTTCCAGGGACTCCTATAATTCACCCCTCCACTTT. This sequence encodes CASTSRDSYNSPLHF.

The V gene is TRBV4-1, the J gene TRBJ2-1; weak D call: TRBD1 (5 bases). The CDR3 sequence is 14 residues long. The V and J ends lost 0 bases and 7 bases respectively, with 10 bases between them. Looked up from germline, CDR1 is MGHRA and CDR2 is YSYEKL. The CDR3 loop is CASSQEPGRNEQFF. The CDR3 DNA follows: TGCGCCAGCAGCCAAGAACCAGGGCGAAATGAGCAGTTCTTC.

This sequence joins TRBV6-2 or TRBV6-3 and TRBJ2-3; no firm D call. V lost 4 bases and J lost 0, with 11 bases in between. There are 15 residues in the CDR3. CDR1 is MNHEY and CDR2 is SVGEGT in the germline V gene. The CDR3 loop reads CASSWLAASTDTQYF. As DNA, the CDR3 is TGTGCCAGCAGTTGGTTGGCGGCCAGCACAGATACGCAGTATTTT.

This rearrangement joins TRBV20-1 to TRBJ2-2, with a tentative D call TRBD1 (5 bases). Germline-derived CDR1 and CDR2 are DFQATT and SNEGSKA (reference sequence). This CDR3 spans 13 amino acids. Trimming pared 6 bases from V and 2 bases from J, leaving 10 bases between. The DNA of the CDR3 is TGCAGTGCCAAGACAGTAAACACCGGGGAGCTGTTTTTT. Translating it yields CSAKTVNTGELFF.

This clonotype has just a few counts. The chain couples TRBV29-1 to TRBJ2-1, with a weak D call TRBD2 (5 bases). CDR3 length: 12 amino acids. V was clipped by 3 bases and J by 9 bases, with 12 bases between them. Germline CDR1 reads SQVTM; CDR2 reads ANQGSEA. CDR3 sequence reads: CSVEGSEVEQFF. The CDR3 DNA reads TGCAGCGTTGAGGGGAGCGAGGTTGAGCAGTTCTTC.

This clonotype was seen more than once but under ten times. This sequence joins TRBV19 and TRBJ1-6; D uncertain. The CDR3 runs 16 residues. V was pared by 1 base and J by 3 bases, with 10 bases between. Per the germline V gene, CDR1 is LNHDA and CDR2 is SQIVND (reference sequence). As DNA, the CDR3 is TGTGCCAGTAGTATAGGGCCCAAGGGCTATAATTCACCCCTCCACTTT. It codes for CASSIGPKGYNSPLHF.

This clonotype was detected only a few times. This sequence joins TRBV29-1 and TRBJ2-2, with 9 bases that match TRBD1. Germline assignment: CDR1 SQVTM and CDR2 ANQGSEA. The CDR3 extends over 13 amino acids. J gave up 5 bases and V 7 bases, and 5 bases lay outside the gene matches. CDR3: CSATDRGTGELFF. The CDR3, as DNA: TGCAGCGCTACGGACAGGGGTACCGGGGAGCTGTTTTTT.

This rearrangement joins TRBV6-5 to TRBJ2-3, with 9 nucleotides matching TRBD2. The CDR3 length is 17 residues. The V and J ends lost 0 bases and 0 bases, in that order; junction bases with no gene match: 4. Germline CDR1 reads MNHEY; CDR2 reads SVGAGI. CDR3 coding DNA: TGTGCCAGCAGTTACTCGGTGGCGGGGGGGAGCACAGATACGCAGTATTTT. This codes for CASSYSVAGGSTDTQYF.

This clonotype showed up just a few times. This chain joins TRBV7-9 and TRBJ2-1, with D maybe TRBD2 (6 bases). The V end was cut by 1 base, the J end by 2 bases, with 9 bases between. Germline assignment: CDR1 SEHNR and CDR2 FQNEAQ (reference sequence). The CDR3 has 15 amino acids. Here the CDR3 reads CASSLDSGPYNEQFF. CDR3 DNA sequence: TGTGCCAGCAGCTTAGATAGCGGACCCTACAATGAGCAGTTCTTC.

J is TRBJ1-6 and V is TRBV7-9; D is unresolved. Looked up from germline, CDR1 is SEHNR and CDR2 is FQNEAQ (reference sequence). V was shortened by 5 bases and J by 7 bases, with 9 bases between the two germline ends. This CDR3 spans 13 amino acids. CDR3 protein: CASSATVNSPLHF. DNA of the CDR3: TGTGCCAGCAGCGCGACCGTCAATTCACCCCTCCACTTT.

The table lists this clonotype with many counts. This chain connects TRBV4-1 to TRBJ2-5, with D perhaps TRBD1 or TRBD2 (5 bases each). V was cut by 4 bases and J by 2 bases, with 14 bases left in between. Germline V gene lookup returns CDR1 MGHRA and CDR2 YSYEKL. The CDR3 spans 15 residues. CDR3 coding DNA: TGCGCCAGCAGCCCCCGGGACCATTCTCAAGAGACCCAGTACTTC. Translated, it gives CASSPRDHSQETQYF.

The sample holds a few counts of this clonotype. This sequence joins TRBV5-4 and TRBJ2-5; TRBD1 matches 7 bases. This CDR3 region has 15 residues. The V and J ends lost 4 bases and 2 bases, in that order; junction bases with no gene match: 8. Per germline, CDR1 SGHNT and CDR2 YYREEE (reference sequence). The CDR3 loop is CASSPERDRQETQYF. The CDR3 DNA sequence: TGTGCCAGCAGCCCCGAGAGGGACAGACAAGAGACCCAGTACTTC. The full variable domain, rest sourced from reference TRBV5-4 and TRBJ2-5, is ETGVTQSPTHLIKTRGQQVTLRCSSQSGHNTVSWYQQALGQGPQFIFQYYREEENGRGNFPPRFSGLQFPNYSSELNVNALELDDSALYLCASSPERDRQETQYFGPGTRLLVL.

CDR3 coding DNA: TGTGCCAGCTTGGGACTAGCGGGAGGATCCCTCAATGAGCAGTTCTTC. Its protein is CASLGLAGGSLNEQFF. The rearrangement joins TRBV12-3 or TRBV12-4 to TRBJ2-1; 15 bases line up with TRBD2. The CDR3 covers 16 residues. Unmatched junction bases numbered 8, after V lost 8 bases and J lost 6 bases.

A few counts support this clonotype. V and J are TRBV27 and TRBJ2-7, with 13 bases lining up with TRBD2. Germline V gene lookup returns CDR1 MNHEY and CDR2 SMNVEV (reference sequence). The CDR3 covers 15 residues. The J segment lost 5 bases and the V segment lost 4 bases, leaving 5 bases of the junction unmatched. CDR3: CASSSRLAGGNEQYF. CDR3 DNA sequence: TGTGCCAGCAGTTCACGACTAGCGGGAGGTAACGAGCAGTACTTC.